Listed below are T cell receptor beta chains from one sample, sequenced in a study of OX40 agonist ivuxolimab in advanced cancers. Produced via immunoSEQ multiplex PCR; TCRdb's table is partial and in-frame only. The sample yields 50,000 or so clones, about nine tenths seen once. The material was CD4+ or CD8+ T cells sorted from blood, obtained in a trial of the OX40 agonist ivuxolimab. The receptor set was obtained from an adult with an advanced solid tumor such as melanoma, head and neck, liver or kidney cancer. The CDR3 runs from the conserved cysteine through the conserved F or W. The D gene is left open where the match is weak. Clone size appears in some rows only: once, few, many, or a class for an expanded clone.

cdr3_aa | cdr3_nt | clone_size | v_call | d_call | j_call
CASSPPTGGTRETQYF | TGTGCCAGCTCACCACCCACCGGCGGGACTCGAGAGACCCAGTACTTC | . | TRBV18 | . | TRBJ2-5
CARHENPGTPYNEQFF | TGTGCCAGACACGAAAACCCCGGGACCCCTTACAATGAGCAGTTCTTC | once | TRBV11-1 | . | TRBJ2-1
CASSRGQGPTNSGYTF | TGCGCCAGCAGCCGAGGACAGGGACCCACCAATTCGGGCTACACCTTC | . | TRBV5-1 | TRBD1 | TRBJ1-2
CASRAGQHNSPLHF | TGTGCCAGCAGGGCGGGACAGCATAATTCACCCCTCCACTTT | . | TRBV28 | TRBD1 | TRBJ1-6
CASSVDPGAAETQYF | TGTGCCAGCAGCGTAGATCCGGGGGCCGCAGAGACCCAGTACTTC | . | TRBV9 | . | TRBJ2-5
CASLGRGRSYGYTF | TGTGCCAGTTTGGGGAGGGGGCGAAGCTATGGCTACACCTTC | . | TRBV19 | TRBD1 | TRBJ1-2
CAISEETVPPHEQYF | TGTGCCATCAGTGAGGAAACGGTCCCCCCCCACGAGCAGTACTTC | . | TRBV10-3 | . | TRBJ2-7
CASSKGGGFNQPQHF | TGTGCCAGCAGCAAAGGAGGAGGTTTCAATCAGCCCCAGCATTTT | . | TRBV21-1 | . | TRBJ1-5
CASSYSLNSNQPQHF | TGTGCCAGCAGTTACTCCCTGAATAGCAATCAGCCCCAGCATTTT | once | TRBV6-5 | . | TRBJ1-5
CATSRGTGNVVKAFF | TGTGCCACCAGCAGAGGGACAGGGAATGTAGTAAAAGCTTTCTTT | . | TRBV15 | TRBD1 | TRBJ1-1
CASSLGLAGVTDTQYF | TGTGCCAGCAGTTTGGGACTAGCGGGGGTTACAGATACGCAGTATTTT | . | TRBV28 | TRBD2 | TRBJ2-3
CASKGLAAEQGEKLFF | TGTGCCAGTAAAGGATTGGCAGCCGAACAGGGTGAAAAACTGTTTTTT | . | TRBV19 | . | TRBJ1-4
CASSSKTGPYIQYF | TGTGCCAGCAGCTCGAAGACAGGACCTTACATTCAGTACTTC | . | TRBV14 | . | TRBJ2-4
CASSYLKGWAYEQYF | TGTGCCAGCAGTTACCTCAAGGGTTGGGCCTACGAGCAGTACTTC | . | TRBV6-5 | . | TRBJ2-7
CASTNLRASGRRGTDTQYF | TGTGCCAGCACCAACCTAAGGGCTAGCGGGAGAAGGGGCACAGATACGCAGTATTTT | . | TRBV7-9 | TRBD2 | TRBJ2-3
CASSLRVANEQFF | TGTGCCAGCAGTCTTAGAGTAGCCAATGAGCAGTTCTTC | . | TRBV7-2 | . | TRBJ2-1
CASSLDRAAYEQYF | TGCGCCAGCAGCTTGGACAGGGCCGCCTACGAGCAGTACTTC | . | TRBV5-1 | . | TRBJ2-7
CASSPGTGGHEQYF | TGTGCCAGCTCACCAGGGACAGGGGGCCACGAGCAGTACTTC | . | TRBV18 | TRBD1 | TRBJ2-7
CASSDRSYNSPLHF | TGTGCCAGCAGTGATAGGTCCTATAATTCACCCCTCCACTTT | . | TRBV2 | . | TRBJ1-6
CASSLGAGSSYNEQFF | TGTGCCAGCAGTTTGGGAGCGGGGAGCTCCTACAATGAGCAGTTCTTC | . | TRBV27 | TRBD2 | TRBJ2-1
CASSPWDRHNSPLHF | TGTGCCAGCAGCCCCTGGGACAGGCATAATTCACCCCTCCACTTT | . | TRBV7-2 | TRBD1 | TRBJ1-6
CASGKSLRTGPLTGELFF | TGTGCTAGTGGTAAATCCCTTCGGACAGGCCCCTTAACCGGGGAGCTGTTTTTT | . | TRBV12-5 | TRBD1 | TRBJ2-2